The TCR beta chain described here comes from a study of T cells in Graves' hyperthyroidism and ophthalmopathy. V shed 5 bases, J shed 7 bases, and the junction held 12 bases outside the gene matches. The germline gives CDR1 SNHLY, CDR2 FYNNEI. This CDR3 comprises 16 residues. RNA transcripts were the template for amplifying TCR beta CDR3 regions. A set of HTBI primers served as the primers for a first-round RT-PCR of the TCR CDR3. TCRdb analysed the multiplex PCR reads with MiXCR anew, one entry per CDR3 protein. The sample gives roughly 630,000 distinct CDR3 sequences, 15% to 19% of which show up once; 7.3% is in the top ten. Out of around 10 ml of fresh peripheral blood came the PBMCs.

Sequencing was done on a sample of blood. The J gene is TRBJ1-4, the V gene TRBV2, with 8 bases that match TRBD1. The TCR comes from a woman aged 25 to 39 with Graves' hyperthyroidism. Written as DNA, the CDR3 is TGTGCCAGCAGTCGCTCCCAACAGGGGGTACTTGAAAAACTGTTTTTT. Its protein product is CASSRSQQGVLEKLFF.